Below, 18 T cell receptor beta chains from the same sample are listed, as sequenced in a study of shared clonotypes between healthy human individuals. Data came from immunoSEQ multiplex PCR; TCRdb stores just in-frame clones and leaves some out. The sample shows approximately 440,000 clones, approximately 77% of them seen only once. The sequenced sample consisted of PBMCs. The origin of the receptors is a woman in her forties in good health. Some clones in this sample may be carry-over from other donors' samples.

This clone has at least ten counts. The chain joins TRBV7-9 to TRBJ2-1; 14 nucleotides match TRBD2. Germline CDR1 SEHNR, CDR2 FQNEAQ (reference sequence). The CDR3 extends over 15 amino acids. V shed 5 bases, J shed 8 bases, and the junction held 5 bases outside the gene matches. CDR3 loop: CASSRGTSGSDEQFF. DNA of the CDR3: TGTGCCAGCAGCCGCGGGACTAGCGGGAGCGATGAGCAGTTCTTC.

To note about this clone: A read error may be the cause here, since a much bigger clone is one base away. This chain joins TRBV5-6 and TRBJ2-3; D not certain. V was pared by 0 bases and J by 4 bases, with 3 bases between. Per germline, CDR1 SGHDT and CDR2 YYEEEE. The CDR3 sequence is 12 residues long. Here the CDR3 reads CASSLGADTQYF. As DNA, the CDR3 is TGTGCCAGCAGCTTGGGCGCAGATACGCAGTATTTT.

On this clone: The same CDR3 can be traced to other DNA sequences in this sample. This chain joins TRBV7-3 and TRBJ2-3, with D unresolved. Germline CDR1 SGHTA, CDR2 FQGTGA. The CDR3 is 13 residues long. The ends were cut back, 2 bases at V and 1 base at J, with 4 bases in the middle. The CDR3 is CASSLSRTDTQYF. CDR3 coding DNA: TGTGCCAGCAGCTTATCCCGCACAGATACGCAGTATTTT.

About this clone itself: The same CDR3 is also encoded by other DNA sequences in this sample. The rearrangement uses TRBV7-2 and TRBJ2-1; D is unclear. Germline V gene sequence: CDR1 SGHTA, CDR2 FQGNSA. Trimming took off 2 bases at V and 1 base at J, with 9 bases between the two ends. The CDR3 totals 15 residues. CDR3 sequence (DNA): TGTGCCAGCAGCTTATCAAGTGGGTCCTACAATGAGCAGTTCTTC. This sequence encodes CASSLSSGSYNEQFF.

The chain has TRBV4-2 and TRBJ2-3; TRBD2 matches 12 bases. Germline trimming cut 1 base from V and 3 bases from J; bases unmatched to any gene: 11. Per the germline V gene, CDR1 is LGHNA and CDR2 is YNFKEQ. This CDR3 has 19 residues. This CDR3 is CASSQALPLTSGRTDTQYF. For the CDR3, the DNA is TGTGCCAGCAGCCAAGCCCTCCCCTTGACTAGCGGGAGAACAGATACGCAGTATTTT.

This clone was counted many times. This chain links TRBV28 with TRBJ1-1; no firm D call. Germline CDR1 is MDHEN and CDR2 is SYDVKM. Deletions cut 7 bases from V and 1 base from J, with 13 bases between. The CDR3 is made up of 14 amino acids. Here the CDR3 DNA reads TGTGCCAGCAAAACACCCGACCGGAACACTGAAGCTTTCTTT. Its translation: CASKTPDRNTEAFF.

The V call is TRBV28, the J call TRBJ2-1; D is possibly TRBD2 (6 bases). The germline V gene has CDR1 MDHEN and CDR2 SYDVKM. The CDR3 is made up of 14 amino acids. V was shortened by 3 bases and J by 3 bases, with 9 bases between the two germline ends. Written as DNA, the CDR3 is TGTGCCAGCAGTTTTATTAGCGGCTACAATGAGCAGTTCTTC. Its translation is CASSFISGYNEQFF.

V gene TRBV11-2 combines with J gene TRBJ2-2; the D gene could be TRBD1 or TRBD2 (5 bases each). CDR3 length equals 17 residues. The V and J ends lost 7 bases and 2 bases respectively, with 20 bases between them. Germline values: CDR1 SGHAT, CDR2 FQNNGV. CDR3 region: CASNLFPEGRNTGELFF. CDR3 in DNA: TGTGCCAGCAACCTCTTCCCTGAGGGACGAAACACCGGGGAGCTGTTTTTT.

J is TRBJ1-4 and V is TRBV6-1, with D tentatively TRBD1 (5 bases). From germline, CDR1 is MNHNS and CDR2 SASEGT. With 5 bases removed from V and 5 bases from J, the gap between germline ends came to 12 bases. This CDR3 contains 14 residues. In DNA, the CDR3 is TGTGCCAGCAGTACAGGAGAGGGAAATGAAAAACTGTTTTTT. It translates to CASSTGEGNEKLFF.

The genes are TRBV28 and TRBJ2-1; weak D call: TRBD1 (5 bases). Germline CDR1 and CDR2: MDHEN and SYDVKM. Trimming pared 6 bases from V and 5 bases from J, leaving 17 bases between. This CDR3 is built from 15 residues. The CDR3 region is CASSLRGGTDNEQFF. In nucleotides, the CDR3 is TGTGCCAGCAGCTTAAGGGGCGGCACAGACAATGAGCAGTTCTTC.

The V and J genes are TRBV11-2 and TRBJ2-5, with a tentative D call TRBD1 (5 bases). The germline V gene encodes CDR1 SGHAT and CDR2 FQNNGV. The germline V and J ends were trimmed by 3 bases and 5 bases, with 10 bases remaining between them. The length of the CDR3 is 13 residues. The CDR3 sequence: CASSFGQRETQYF. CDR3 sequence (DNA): TGTGCCAGCAGCTTCGGACAAAGGGAGACCCAGTACTTC.

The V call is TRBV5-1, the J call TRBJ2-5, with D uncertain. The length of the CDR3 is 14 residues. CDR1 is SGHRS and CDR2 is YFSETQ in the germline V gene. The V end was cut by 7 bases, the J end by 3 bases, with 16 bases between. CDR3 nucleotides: TGCGCCAGCGCCACTCCTGGGTCAGAAGAGACCCAGTACTTC. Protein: CASATPGSEETQYF.

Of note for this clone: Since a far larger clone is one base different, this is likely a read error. CDR3 region: CATSRGGGRLADLTYEQYF. Here the CDR3 DNA reads TGTGCCACCAGCAGAGGTGGCGGGAGGCTAGCGGACCTAACCTACGAGCAGTACTTC. This chain connects TRBV15 to TRBJ2-7; 8 nucleotides line up with TRBD2. The CDR3 extends over 19 amino acids. From germline, CDR1 is LNHNV and CDR2 YYDKDF (reference sequence). Trimming cost V 1 base and J 2 bases; bases outside gene matches: 16.

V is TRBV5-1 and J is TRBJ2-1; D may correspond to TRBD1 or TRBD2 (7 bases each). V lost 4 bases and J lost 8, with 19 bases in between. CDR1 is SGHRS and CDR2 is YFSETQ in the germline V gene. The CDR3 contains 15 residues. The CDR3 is CASSLPRGSGDEQFF. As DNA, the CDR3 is TGCGCCAGCAGCCTGCCCAGGGGGAGCGGGGATGAGCAGTTCTTC.

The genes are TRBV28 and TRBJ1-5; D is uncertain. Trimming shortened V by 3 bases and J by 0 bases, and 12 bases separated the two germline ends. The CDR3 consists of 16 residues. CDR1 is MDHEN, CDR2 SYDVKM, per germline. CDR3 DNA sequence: TGTGCCAGCAGTTTGTTCTATCTGAATAGCAATCAGCCCCAGCATTTT. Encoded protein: CASSLFYLNSNQPQHF.

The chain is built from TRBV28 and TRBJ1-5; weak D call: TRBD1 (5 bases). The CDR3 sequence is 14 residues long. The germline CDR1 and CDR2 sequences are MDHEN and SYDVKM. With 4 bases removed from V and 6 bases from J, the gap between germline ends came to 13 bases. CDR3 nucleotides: TGTGCCAGCAGTTCAACGGGGGAGGTTCAGCCCCAGCATTTT. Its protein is CASSSTGEVQPQHF.

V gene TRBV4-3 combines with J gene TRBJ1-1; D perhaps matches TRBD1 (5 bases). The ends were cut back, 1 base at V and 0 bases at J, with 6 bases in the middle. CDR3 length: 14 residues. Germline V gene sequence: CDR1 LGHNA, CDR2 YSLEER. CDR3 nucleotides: TGCGCCAGCAGCCAAGGACAGTTGAACACTGAAGCTTTCTTT. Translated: CASSQGQLNTEAFF.

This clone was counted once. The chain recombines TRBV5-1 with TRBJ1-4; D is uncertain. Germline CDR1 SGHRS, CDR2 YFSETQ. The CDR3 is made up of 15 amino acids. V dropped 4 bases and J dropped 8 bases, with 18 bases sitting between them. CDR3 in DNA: TGCGCCAGCAGCCAACTAGGTGGTGGTGGGGAAAAACTGTTTTTT. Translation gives CASSQLGGGGEKLFF.